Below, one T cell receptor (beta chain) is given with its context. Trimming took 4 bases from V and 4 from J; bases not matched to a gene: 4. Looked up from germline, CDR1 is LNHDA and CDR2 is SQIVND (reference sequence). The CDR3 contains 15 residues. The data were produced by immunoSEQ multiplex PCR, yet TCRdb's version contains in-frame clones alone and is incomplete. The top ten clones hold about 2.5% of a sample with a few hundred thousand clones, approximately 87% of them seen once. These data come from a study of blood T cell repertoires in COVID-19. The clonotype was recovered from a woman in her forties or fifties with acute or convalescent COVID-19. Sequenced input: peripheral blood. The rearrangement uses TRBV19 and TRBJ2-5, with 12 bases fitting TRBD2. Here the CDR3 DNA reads TGTGCCAGTAGTAGGGGACTAGCGGGCTCAGAGACCCAGTACTTC. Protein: CASSRGLAGSETQYF. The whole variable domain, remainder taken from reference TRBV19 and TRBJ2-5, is DGGITQSPKYLFRKEGQNVTLSCEQNLNHDAMYWYRQDPGQGLRLIYYSQIVNDFQKGDIAEGYSVSREKKESFPLTVTSAQKNPTAFYLCASSRGLAGSETQYFGPGTRLLVL.